The 26 T cell receptor beta chains presented below share a single source sample, sequenced in a study of patients and donors after allogeneic stem cell transplantation. TCRdb re-analysed the RT-PCR reads in MiXCR, keeping a single row per CDR3 protein. This sample carries approximately 430,000 distinct CDR3 sequences, around 16% of them seen once, and the ten largest clones take less than 8.5%. The sequencing sample was made of blood, either unsorted or a sorted T cell fraction (not recorded which). These TCRs come from a human donor who was either an allogeneic HSCT recipient or a stem cell or donor lymphocyte infusion donor (not recorded which). It is not recorded whose cells these are; they may come from a transplant donor.

CDR3 protein: CASSLLGGGPEETQYF. CDR3 DNA sequence: TGTGCCAGCAGCTTACTGGGGGGAGGGCCTGAAGAGACCCAGTACTTC. The V call is TRBV11-2, the J call TRBJ2-5; 7 bases are shared with TRBD2. The CDR3 length is 16 residues. Germline-derived CDR1 and CDR2 are SGHAT and FQNNGV. After removal of 2 bases from V and 3 bases from J, the junction contained 9 bases not matched to a gene.

This clonotype has just a few counts. The rearrangement uses TRBV24-1 and TRBJ2-1; 10 positions match TRBD2. Germline trimming cut 9 bases from V and 1 base from J; bases unmatched to any gene: 11. Germline V gene sequence: CDR1 KGHDR, CDR2 SFDVKD. This CDR3 contains 17 residues. In DNA form, the CDR3 reads TGTGCCACCCGCCGGACTAGCGGTAGTGGGTCCTACAATGAGCAGTTCTTC. It yields the protein CATRRTSGSGSYNEQFF.

V and J are TRBV20-1 and TRBJ2-5, with a possible D match to TRBD1 (5 bases). Between the trimmed V and J ends, which lost 0 bases and 6 bases, there was a span of 17 bases. Germline lookup yields CDR1 DFQATT and CDR2 SNEGSKA (reference sequence). The CDR3 totals 15 residues. CDR3 coding DNA: TGCAGTGCTAGAGAGAGGCTTATGGGGCTGAAGACCCAGTACTTC. Translation gives CSARERLMGLKTQYF.

Only a few counts were recorded for this clonotype. V and J are TRBV20-1 and TRBJ1-2; 8 bases are shared with TRBD1. Losses at the gene ends were 3 bases for V and 8 bases for J; bases not matched to a gene: 17. Germline V gene lookup returns CDR1 DFQATT and CDR2 SNEGSKA (reference sequence). This CDR3 is built from 16 residues. The CDR3 DNA reads as TGCAGTGCTAGGGGTCAGGGGGCGACAATAAAAACCGGCTACACCTTC. This translates into CSARGQGATIKTGYTF.

V gene TRBV24-1 combines with J gene TRBJ1-5; no definite D call. Germline V gene data show CDR1 as KGHDR and CDR2 as SFDVKD. The CDR3 is made up of 12 amino acids. With 9 bases removed from V and 4 bases from J, the gap between germline ends came to 9 bases. The CDR3 sequence: CATQGSNQPQHF. The CDR3 region has the DNA TGTGCCACCCAAGGCTCAAATCAGCCCCAGCATTTT.

This clonotype was recorded a few times. The chain links TRBV4-1 to TRBJ1-3; D is undetermined. Germline loops: CDR1 MGHRA, CDR2 YSYEKL. Trimming removed 0 bases from V and 0 bases from J, with 6 bases in between. The CDR3 runs to 15 residues. This chain's CDR3 is CASSQEGSSGNTIYF. The CDR3 DNA follows: TGCGCCAGCAGCCAAGAGGGGAGCTCTGGAAACACCATATATTTT.

This clonotype was seen more than once but under ten times. V gene TRBV4-3 combines with J gene TRBJ1-1, with a possible D match to TRBD1 (5 bases). The CDR3 has 16 residues. Germline V gene sequence: CDR1 LGHNA, CDR2 YSLEER. V lost 0 bases to trimming and J lost 1 base, with 12 bases between them. The CDR3 bases are TGCGCCAGCAGCCAAGACGGGGCCAGGCGGAACACTGAAGCTTTCTTT. Amino acid sequence: CASSQDGARRNTEAFF.

This clonotype appeared a few times. This chain connects TRBV19 to TRBJ2-3; 10 bases map to TRBD1. V dropped 9 bases and J dropped 5; count of bases not matched to a gene: 11. Germline values: CDR1 LNHDA, CDR2 SQIVND (reference sequence). This CDR3 has 15 residues. The CDR3 protein is CASTPRDRGRDTQYF. In DNA, the CDR3 is TGTGCCAGCACCCCTAGGGACAGGGGAAGAGATACGCAGTATTTT.

The chain joins TRBV13 to TRBJ2-5; D gene unclear. Germline V CDR1 and CDR2: PRHDT, FYEKMQ (reference sequence). CDR3 length: 13 residues. The V and J ends lost 5 bases and 4 bases respectively, with 11 bases between them. In DNA form, the CDR3 reads TGTGCCAGCAGCAGGACGGTTGGAGAGACCCAGTACTTC. Translation: CASSRTVGETQYF.

This clonotype was counted between two and nine times. The CDR3 DNA reads as TGTGCCAGCTCGCCCCTAGGGGTTCAATCCGGCACTAACTATGGCTACACCTTC. Its protein is CASSPLGVQSGTNYGYTF. The chain carries TRBV18 and TRBJ1-2; D is possibly TRBD1 (5 bases). Trimming cost V 6 bases and J 0 bases, with 23 bases left between them. CDR1 and CDR2 (germline): KGHSH, LQKENI. This CDR3 has 18 residues.

This clonotype occurred a few times. The chain couples TRBV20-1 to TRBJ2-7, with D perhaps TRBD2 (5 bases). Germline V lookup: CDR1 DFQATT, CDR2 SNEGSKA (reference sequence). The ends were cut back, 3 bases at V and 7 bases at J, with 10 bases in the middle. This CDR3 has 11 amino acids. The CDR3 coding sequence is TGCAGTGCTAGGCCGGGAAAAGAGCAGTACTTC. Translating gives CSARPGKEQYF.

The chain has TRBV4-1 and TRBJ2-4; 14 positions agree with TRBD2. The CDR3 has 18 residues. Trimming removed 1 base from V and 3 bases from J; junction bases left unmatched: 5. Germline V gene data show CDR1 as MGHRA and CDR2 as YSYEKL. The CDR3 sequence: CASSQGLAGGWDKNIQYF. The CDR3 DNA sequence: TGCGCCAGCAGCCAAGGACTAGCGGGAGGGTGGGACAAAAACATTCAGTACTTC.

The V gene is TRBV7-9, the J gene TRBJ2-2; D is ambiguous. There are 16 residues in the CDR3. In germline, CDR1 is SEHNR, CDR2 FQNEAQ (reference sequence). The V and J ends lost 4 bases and 3 bases respectively, with 15 bases between them. The DNA of the CDR3 is TGTGCCAGCAGCTCCCAAATGGGTTCTTACACCGGGGAGCTGTTTTTT. Amino acids: CASSSQMGSYTGELFF.

This clonotype was detected only a few times. The chain combines TRBV24-1 with TRBJ1-5; 8 bases align to TRBD1. The germline V gene has CDR1 KGHDR and CDR2 SFDVKD. This CDR3 has 15 amino acids. J lost 4 bases, V lost 7 bases, and 8 bases had no gene match. The CDR3 is CATSSDRVQNQPQHF. The CDR3 nucleotides read TGTGCCACCAGCTCGGACAGGGTTCAGAATCAGCCCCAGCATTTT.

A few counts support this clonotype. The chain carries TRBV9 and TRBJ1-5; D gene ambiguous. Germline-derived CDR1 and CDR2 are SGDLS and YYNGEE. The length of the CDR3 is 13 residues. Trimming pared 5 bases from V and 2 bases from J, leaving 8 bases between. The CDR3 sequence is CASSRWGNQPQHF. The CDR3 region has the DNA TGTGCCAGCAGTCGGTGGGGCAATCAGCCCCAGCATTTT. The complete variable domain, with remaining parts taken from reference TRBV9 and TRBJ1-5, reads DSGVTQTPKHLITATGQRVTLRCSPRSGDLSVYWYQQSLDQGLQFLIQYYNGEERAKGNILERFSAQQFPDLHSELNLSSLELGDSALYFCASSRWGNQPQHFGDGTRLSIL.

This clonotype was picked up a small number of times. The chain is built from TRBV18 and TRBJ1-5, with 8 nucleotides matching TRBD1. Germline CDR1 is KGHSH and CDR2 is LQKENI. The CDR3 sequence is 16 residues long. V lost 6 bases and J lost 6; bases outside the gene matches: 13. CDR3 residues: CASSQKTGGRGQPQHF. The CDR3 DNA is TGTGCCAGCTCTCAGAAAACAGGGGGAAGGGGTCAGCCCCAGCATTTT.

The chain couples TRBV24-1 to TRBJ1-2, with TRBD1 as a possible D gene (6 bases). This CDR3 spans 15 amino acids. Trimming took off 4 bases at V and 2 bases at J, with 13 bases between the two ends. CDR1 is KGHDR, CDR2 SFDVKD, per germline. The CDR3 DNA follows: TGTGCCACCAGTGAACGCAGGGGATTGAACTATGGCTACACCTTC. Translation gives CATSERRGLNYGYTF.

V is TRBV6-1 and J is TRBJ2-3; 8 bases align to TRBD2. The CDR3 totals 14 residues. V lost 6 bases and J lost 5; bases outside the gene matches: 7. From germline, CDR1 is MNHNS and CDR2 SASEGT. The DNA for the CDR3 is TGTGCCAGCAGCTTTAGCGGGACCGTAGATACGCAGTATTTT. Its protein is CASSFSGTVDTQYF.

The rearrangement links TRBV7-9 to TRBJ1-4, with 9 bases aligning to TRBD1. V was pared by 5 bases and J by 7 bases, with 8 bases of the junction left unmatched. The CDR3 runs to 15 residues. The germline V gene encodes CDR1 SEHNR and CDR2 FQNEAQ (reference sequence). The DNA of the CDR3 is TGTGCCAGCAGCAACCCGACAGGGGGAAGTGAAAAACTGTTTTTT. It specifies CASSNPTGGSEKLFF.

This chain connects TRBV29-1 to TRBJ2-7; possible D gene TRBD1, 5 bases. Trimming took 7 bases from V and 3 from J, leaving 13 bases between them. This CDR3 has 12 residues. Per the germline V gene, CDR1 is SQVTM and CDR2 is ANQGSEA. For the CDR3, the DNA is TGCAGCGCGGGTCTAAGGGGCTACGAGCAGTACTTC. Protein product: CSAGLRGYEQYF.

This clonotype was detected many times. The V and J genes are TRBV7-9 and TRBJ1-1; 7 bases map to TRBD1. The CDR3 sequence is 15 residues long. Per the germline V gene, CDR1 is SEHNR and CDR2 is FQNEAQ (reference sequence). V shed 3 bases and J 4 bases; nucleotides not matched to a gene: 8. The CDR3 sequence is CASSFPGQRSTEAFF. The DNA of the CDR3 is TGTGCCAGCAGCTTCCCGGGACAGAGATCCACTGAAGCTTTCTTT.

This clonotype has a handful of counts. The chain is built from TRBV20-1 and TRBJ1-1; 7 bases align to TRBD1. V was pared by 0 bases and J by 6 bases, with 10 bases of the junction left unmatched. The germline CDR1 and CDR2 sequences are DFQATT and SNEGSKA (reference sequence). The CDR3 spans 15 residues. This CDR3 is CSARDNGGGSPEAFF. Here the CDR3 DNA reads TGCAGTGCTAGAGACAATGGAGGGGGCTCCCCTGAAGCTTTCTTT.

V usage is TRBV5-1 and J usage is TRBJ1-2; TRBD1 agrees at 9 bases. V lost 2 bases to trimming and J lost 8 bases; unmatched junction nucleotides: 10. The CDR3 loop spans 15 amino acids. The germline V gene encodes CDR1 SGHRS and CDR2 YFSETQ. The CDR3 DNA follows: TGCGCCAGCAGCTTAGACAAACAGGGGGCTTTCGGCTACACCTTC. Protein: CASSLDKQGAFGYTF. Variable domain in full (rest from reference TRBV5-1 and TRBJ1-2): KAGVTQTPRYLIKTRGQQVTLSCSPISGHRSVSWYQQTPGQGLQFLFEYFSETQRNKGNFPGRFSGRQFSNSRSEMNVSTLELGDSALYLCASSLDKQGAFGYTFGSGTRLTVV.

This clonotype appeared a few times. The rearrangement joins TRBV2 to TRBJ2-7; 9 nucleotides align to TRBD1. The V segment lost 6 bases and the J segment 1 base; nucleotides outside the gene matches: 4. The CDR3 is made up of 14 amino acids. Germline CDR1 and CDR2: SNHLY and FYNNEI. CDR3 in amino acids: CASRRQGGSYEQYF. CDR3 nucleotides: TGTGCCAGCAGGCGACAGGGGGGATCCTACGAGCAGTACTTC.

This clonotype has only a few counts. This chain uses TRBV20-1 with TRBJ2-7; 9 bases align to TRBD1. Germline V lookup: CDR1 DFQATT, CDR2 SNEGSKA (reference sequence). The length of the CDR3 is 13 residues. Germline trimming cut 5 bases from V and 4 bases from J; bases unmatched to any gene: 6. The CDR3 nucleotides read TGCAGTGCTGTTCCGGGACAGGGTTACGAGCAGTACTTC. Translated: CSAVPGQGYEQYF.

This clonotype showed up just a few times. V gene TRBV4-1 combines with J gene TRBJ2-2, with 8 bases lining up with TRBD2. The CDR3 loop spans 16 amino acids. Trimming at V came to 0 bases and at J to 6 bases, leaving 6 bases not matched to a gene. Per germline, CDR1 MGHRA and CDR2 YSYEKL. This CDR3 reads CASSQDFTGRAGELFF. The CDR3, as DNA: TGCGCCAGCAGCCAAGATTTTACCGGGAGGGCCGGGGAGCTGTTTTTT.